This T cell receptor (beta chain) was found in a study of CD8 T cells in ankylosing spondylitis. General study findings and limits: Among TCR beta sequences, a motif of several highly homologous variants appeared characteristic of ankylosing spondylitis blood. Disease-associated clones were CD8+ and fairly uncommon in peripheral blood.

Only a few counts were recorded for this clonotype. Antigen unknown. TCRdb recomputed calls from the 5' RACE reads with MiXCR, one row per CDR3 protein. The sample has roughly 450,000 distinct CDR3 sequences, about 25% seen once. Input material: blood, either unsorted or a sorted T cell fraction (not recorded which). The source of this sequence is a male donor with ankylosing spondylitis.

CDR3 coding DNA: TGCGCCAGCAGCTGGGACGGGGGGTTCGGCTACGAGCAGTACGTC. It is translated as CASSWDGGFGYEQYV. The rearrangement links TRBV5-1 to TRBJ2-7, with TRBD2 identical over 7 bases. With 3 bases clipped from V and 3 bases from J, the junction kept 9 bases outside the gene matches. Germline CDR1 is SGHRS and CDR2 is YFSETQ. The CDR3 is 15 amino acids.